Below, one T cell receptor beta chain is given with its context. Its antigen is as yet unknown. This sequence may be a read error, since a much larger clone differs from it by one base. Using RNA template, CDR3s of TCR alpha and beta were amplified with iRepertoire arm-PCR. Tissue mRNA or PBMC total RNA, roughly 95-400 ng, went into one-step reverse transcription and amplification. One entry per CDR3 protein, called by TCRdb with MiXCR from the multiplex PCR reads. In the table there are around 350,000 distinct CDR3 sequences, 41% of which are singletons. There are 15 residues in the CDR3. CDR1 and CDR2 (germline): MNHEY, SVGEGT. This record belongs to a study of glioma-infiltrating T cells. About the research overall: Sequencing aimed for about 4.5- to 11-fold coverage of roughly one million peripheral T cells.

Study-level points and caveats: A blood CDR3 motif signature was depleted in highly divergent patients. Non-neoplastic patients had below-expected tissue-blood divergence, while all gliomas exceeded expectation.

The chain joins TRBV6-2 or TRBV6-3 to TRBJ2-5; D is perhaps TRBD1 (6 bases). This TCR came from a human donor with low-grade glioma or glioblastoma, undergoing nonglioma brain surgery, or in good health (not recorded which). Sequencing was performed on glioma tissue, nonneoplastic brain tissue, or PBMCs (not recorded which). In DNA form, the CDR3 reads TGTGTCAGCAGTTCCCTACTTGGGGGCAGCGAGACCCAGTACTTC. The encoded protein is CVSSSLLGGSETQYF.